The 31 T cell receptor beta chains below were found in one sample sequenced in a study of Ad26.COV2.S vaccination and SARS-CoV-2 variants (dated by TCRdb to 2020 to 2022). This sample's treatment or condition label indicates: some 19 received Ad26.COV2.S at low or high dose, single or two shots; five or six received placebo; per-sample allocation not given. Repertoires of vaccine and placebo recipients were sequenced from samples collected on day 63 after the first injection. The library relied on the immunoSEQ multiplex PCR assay. TCRdb stores this immuneACCESS table with in-frame sequences only. Part of the clones is absent; in the studies checked, under half of the shortfall reflects unresolved V genes, and no reason is known for the rest. This sample is represented by over 400,000 clones; approximately 90% of them were singletons. The ten biggest clones cover 1.5% to 2% of the sample. The starting material was peripheral blood, obtained in a trial of Ad26.COV2.S vaccine versus placebo. The source is a person between 18 and 65 years old who received the Ad26.COV2.S COVID-19 vaccine or a placebo.

The chain employs TRBV24-1 and TRBJ2-2; no clear D gene. Trimming took 7 bases from V and 0 from J, leaving 5 bases between them. CDR3 size: 13 residues. From germline, CDR1 is KGHDR and CDR2 SFDVKD. The CDR3 DNA is TGTGCCACCAGCCGGGCGAACACCGGGGAGCTGTTTTTT. It specifies CATSRANTGELFF.

This chain links TRBV11-2 with TRBJ2-3, with D perhaps matching TRBD1 (6 bases). The CDR3 spans 16 residues. Germline V CDR1 and CDR2: SGHAT, FQNNGV. Trimming left V 1 base short and J 2 bases short, with 13 bases between. The chain's CDR3 is CASSLAPDSYTDTQYF. The CDR3 DNA follows: TGTGCCAGCAGCTTAGCCCCGGACAGTTACACAGATACGCAGTATTTT.

The chain carries TRBV6-5 and TRBJ2-3, with D unclear. The CDR3 runs 13 residues. Germline values: CDR1 MNHEY, CDR2 SVGAGI. Trimming pared 4 bases from V and 1 base from J, leaving 6 bases between. Written as DNA, the CDR3 is TGTGCCAGCAGTTCGTTTGGCACAGATACGCAGTATTTT. It specifies CASSSFGTDTQYF.

The chain employs TRBV19 and TRBJ1-2; D might be TRBD1 (6 bases). Germline lookup yields CDR1 LNHDA and CDR2 SQIVND (reference sequence). This CDR3 region has 17 residues. The V and J ends lost 0 bases and 3 bases respectively, with 17 bases between them. The CDR3 here is CASSIDSGGDSYYGYTF. CDR3 coding DNA: TGTGCCAGTAGTATAGACAGTGGGGGCGACAGCTACTATGGCTACACCTTC.

This clone occurred once. The rearrangement joins TRBV18 to TRBJ2-1; 8 bases line up with TRBD2. CDR1 KGHSH and CDR2 LQKENI come from the germline V gene. The CDR3 totals 16 residues. The J segment lost 4 bases and the V segment lost 6 bases, leaving 11 bases of the junction unmatched. The CDR3 DNA reads as TGTGCCAGCTCCCCCCTTACTAGCGGACTTTACAATGAGCAGTTCTTC. Amino acid sequence: CASSPLTSGLYNEQFF.

The chain employs TRBV4-3 and TRBJ2-5; 11 nucleotides align to TRBD2. J was trimmed by 4 bases and V by 1 base; bases with no gene match: 5. This CDR3 contains 16 residues. The germline V gene has CDR1 LGHNA and CDR2 YSLEER. CDR3 protein: CASSQGPTSGGETQYF. The CDR3 DNA is TGCGCCAGCAGCCAAGGCCCAACTAGCGGGGGAGAGACCCAGTACTTC.

This rearrangement joins TRBV6-5 to TRBJ2-7; D perhaps matches TRBD1 (6 bases). The V end was cut by 2 bases, the J end by 3 bases, with 14 bases between. This CDR3 is 15 amino acids long. Germline CDR1 is MNHEY and CDR2 is SVGAGI. The CDR3 protein is CASSYTSTGGYEQYF. CDR3 in DNA: TGTGCCAGCAGTTACACCTCGACAGGAGGCTACGAGCAGTACTTC.

The J gene is TRBJ2-3, the V gene TRBV15, with 10 bases identical to TRBD2. This CDR3 comprises 18 residues. The V segment lost 0 bases and the J segment 3 bases; nucleotides outside the gene matches: 9. Germline CDR1 LNHNV, CDR2 YYDKDF (reference sequence). CDR3 protein: CATSRDRDSGGLTDTQYF. CDR3 bases: TGTGCCACCAGCAGAGATCGAGATAGCGGGGGGCTTACAGATACGCAGTATTTT.

CDR3 DNA: TGTGCCGCGCGACAGGGAATCGGGGAGCTGTTTTTT. Translation: CAARQGIGELFF. The chain joins TRBV28 to TRBJ2-2, with 7 bases lining up with TRBD1. Germline V gene lookup returns CDR1 MDHEN and CDR2 SYDVKM. Trimming took 11 bases from V and 7 from J; bases not matched to a gene: 7. The CDR3 runs to 12 residues.

The V and J genes are TRBV2 and TRBJ2-2; 7 bases are shared with TRBD1. Germline V gives CDR1 SNHLY, CDR2 FYNNEI. J gave up 3 bases and V 5 bases, and 3 bases lay outside the gene matches. This CDR3 has 14 residues. CDR3 DNA: TGTGCCAGCAGTCGACAGGGAGACACCGGGGAGCTGTTTTTT. Its protein product is CASSRQGDTGELFF.

The chain joins TRBV7-9 to TRBJ1-2; tentative D call: TRBD1 (6 bases). V lost 5 bases, J lost 8 bases, and 15 bases lay in between. The length of the CDR3 is 13 residues. Germline CDR1 SEHNR, CDR2 FQNEAQ (reference sequence). DNA for the CDR3: TGTGCCAGCAGCCTAGGGGGAGGGCGCGGCTACACCTTC. Protein sequence: CASSLGGGRGYTF.

V gene TRBV9 combines with J gene TRBJ2-3, with TRBD2 matching over 7 bases. This CDR3 is built from 14 residues. Trimming removed 2 bases from V and 7 bases from J; junction bases left unmatched: 7. From germline, CDR1 is SGDLS and CDR2 YYNGEE. The CDR3 loop reads CASSVGGGTHTQYF. In DNA form, the CDR3 reads TGTGCCAGCAGCGTGGGGGGAGGGACTCATACGCAGTATTTT.

Regarding this clone: The sample contains more than one DNA sequence encoding this CDR3. The V gene is TRBV27, the J gene TRBJ2-1, with D perhaps assigned TRBD1 or TRBD2 (6 bases each). Germline CDR1 and CDR2: MNHEY and SMNVEV (reference sequence). Trimming cost V 2 bases and J 1 base, with 9 bases left between them. The CDR3 consists of 15 residues. The CDR3 here is CASSLGGPSYNEQFF. CDR3 DNA sequence: TGTGCCAGCAGTTTAGGGGGGCCATCCTACAATGAGCAGTTCTTC.

The CDR3 region has the DNA TGTGCCAGCAGCTTAGTACAGGGATCCTACGAGCAGTACTTC. Its translation: CASSLVQGSYEQYF. The chain joins TRBV7-2 to TRBJ2-7, with D possibly matching TRBD1 (6 bases). This CDR3 is built from 14 residues. Germline loops: CDR1 SGHTA, CDR2 FQGNSA. Trimming pared 1 base from V and 1 base from J, leaving 8 bases between.

This clone was detected a few times. In the same sample, other DNA sequences code for this CDR3. The chain carries TRBV18 and TRBJ2-5, with unresolved D. V lost 3 bases, J lost 4 bases, and 3 bases lay in between. The CDR3 runs 11 residues. Germline CDR1 KGHSH, CDR2 LQKENI. The CDR3: CASSPGETQYF. The CDR3 DNA reads as TGTGCCAGCTCACCGGGAGAGACCCAGTACTTC. Full variable domain (missing parts from reference TRBV18 and TRBJ2-5): NAGVMQNPRHLVRRRGQEARLRCSPMKGHSHVYWYRQLPEEGLKFMVYLQKENIIDESGMPKERFSAEFPKEGPSILRIQQVVRGDSAAYFCASSPGETQYFGPGTRLLVL.

The chain has TRBV29-1 and TRBJ2-7; no definite D call. CDR1 is SQVTM and CDR2 is ANQGSEA in the germline V gene. The CDR3 runs to 13 residues. The V gene lost 1 base and the J gene lost 6 bases, with 13 bases spanning the gap. CDR3 bases: TGCAGCGTTGAAGGGTTAGGGCTCCCCGAGCAGTACTTC. Amino acid sequence: CSVEGLGLPEQYF.

V and J are TRBV18 and TRBJ1-2; 10 bases agree with TRBD1. CDR1 KGHSH and CDR2 LQKENI come from the germline V gene. The V and J ends lost 2 bases and 3 bases, in that order; junction bases with no gene match: 12. CDR3 length: 18 residues. The CDR3 DNA sequence: TGTGCCAGCTCACCAACACGGACAGGGGGGATGACAGACTATGGCTACACCTTC. It encodes CASSPTRTGGMTDYGYTF.

Comment on this clone: The sample holds other DNA sequences that translate to the same CDR3. The CDR3 DNA follows: TGCGCCAGCAGCTTGGGTCAGAACCAAGAGACCCAGTACTTC. Its translation: CASSLGQNQETQYF. The rearrangement links TRBV5-1 to TRBJ2-5, with D uncertain. This CDR3 has 14 amino acids. The V end lost 0 bases, the J end lost 0 bases, and 6 bases lay between the germline ends. From germline, CDR1 is SGHRS and CDR2 YFSETQ.

This chain links TRBV12-2 with TRBJ2-7; the D call in the table, TRBD1, was not verified against the DNA. TRBV12-2 is noted as a pseudogene. The CDR3 covers 18 residues. CDR3 bases: TGTGCAAGTCGCTTTCTTTCGGACAGGACCCTCCCTACGGGAGAGCAGTACTTC. Translated, it gives CASRFLSDRTLPTGEQYF.

The CDR3 region is CAWTSGLNNEQFF. Written as DNA, the CDR3 is TGTGCCTGGACCTCGGGACTAAACAATGAGCAGTTCTTC. The chain links TRBV30 to TRBJ2-1; 7 bases match TRBD2. Germline V gene sequence: CDR1 GTSNPN, CDR2 SVGIG (reference sequence). Germline trimming cut 4 bases from V and 5 bases from J; bases unmatched to any gene: 5. The CDR3 runs 13 residues.

This chain joins TRBV19 and TRBJ2-1; possible D gene TRBD2, 5 bases. Trimming cost V 9 bases and J 4 bases, with 13 bases left between them. Germline assignment: CDR1 LNHDA and CDR2 SQIVND (reference sequence). The CDR3 runs to 13 residues. The CDR3 DNA sequence: TGTGCCAGCGGGCTTTGGGAGTACAATGAGCAGTTCTTC. Its protein is CASGLWEYNEQFF.

The chain joins TRBV11-2 to TRBJ1-6; D is uncertain. The CDR3 runs to 14 residues. The V and J ends lost 0 bases and 8 bases respectively, with 8 bases between them. Germline assignment: CDR1 SGHAT and CDR2 FQNNGV. CDR3 bases: TGTGCCAGCAGCTTAGATGGAGGGTATTCACCCCTCCACTTT. It is translated as CASSLDGGYSPLHF.

This chain connects TRBV18 to TRBJ1-4; possible D gene TRBD1, 6 bases. The V gene lost 2 bases and the J gene lost 10 bases, with 17 bases spanning the gap. The CDR3 consists of 15 residues. Germline CDR1 KGHSH, CDR2 LQKENI. CDR3 region: CASSPVGDTMGKLFF. For the CDR3, the DNA is TGTGCCAGCTCACCAGTGGGGGACACAATGGGAAAACTGTTTTTT.

The J gene is TRBJ2-1, the V gene TRBV6-5; 13 nucleotides line up with TRBD2. Germline CDR1 is MNHEY and CDR2 is SVGAGI. The CDR3 is made up of 14 amino acids. V trimming: 6 bases; J trimming: 5 bases; junction bases outside the gene matches: 1. This CDR3 reads CASRTSGGNNEQFF. DNA of the CDR3: TGTGCCAGCAGGACTAGCGGGGGGAACAATGAGCAGTTCTTC.

The V gene is TRBV11-2, the J gene TRBJ2-2; possibly TRBD1 or TRBD2 for D (5 bases each). V was cut by 3 bases and J by 6 bases, with 11 bases left in between. Germline V gene lookup returns CDR1 SGHAT and CDR2 FQNNGV. CDR3 size: 14 residues. CDR3 sequence: CASSFRGTAGELFF. The CDR3 nucleotides are TGTGCCAGCAGCTTTCGAGGGACGGCCGGGGAGCTGTTTTTT.

The chain has TRBV7-8 and TRBJ1-5; TRBD1 aligns across 7 bases. The CDR3 consists of 16 residues. Trimming at V came to 5 bases and at J to 5 bases, leaving 12 bases not matched to a gene. CDR1 and CDR2 from the germline V gene are SGHVS and FQNEAQ. Here the CDR3 reads CASSPGGRGRYQPQHF. DNA of the CDR3: TGTGCCAGCAGCCCGGGGGGTAGGGGGCGATATCAGCCCCAGCATTTT.

The chain joins TRBV10-3 to TRBJ1-1; no definite D call. Germline V gene sequence: CDR1 ENHRY, CDR2 SYGVKD. There are 15 residues in the CDR3. V gave up 1 base and J gave up 0 bases, with 9 bases separating them. The CDR3 here is CAISELYNMNTEAFF. For the CDR3, the DNA is TGTGCCATCAGTGAGTTATACAACATGAACACTGAAGCTTTCTTT.

The chain has TRBV6-2 or TRBV6-3 and TRBJ1-5; no firm D call. The CDR3 extends over 14 amino acids. The V and J ends lost 0 bases and 0 bases respectively, with 3 bases between them. The V gene's germline CDR1 is MNHEY and CDR2 SVGEGT. The CDR3 sequence: CASSYSFSNQPQHF. The CDR3 nucleotides read TGTGCCAGCAGTTACTCCTTTAGCAATCAGCCCCAGCATTTT.

This chain links TRBV5-5 with TRBJ2-7; weak D call: TRBD1 (5 bases). Trimming removed 0 bases from V and 2 bases from J, with 12 bases in between. CDR1 is SGHKS and CDR2 is YYEKEE in the germline V gene (reference sequence). The CDR3 length is 15 residues. The CDR3 sequence: CASSLANRSPYEQYF. In nucleotides, the CDR3 is TGTGCCAGCAGCTTGGCCAACAGGTCCCCCTACGAGCAGTACTTC.

The chain recombines TRBV29-1 with TRBJ2-1, with TRBD1 as a possible D gene (5 bases). V dropped 6 bases and J dropped 7 bases, with 19 bases sitting between them. CDR1 and CDR2 (germline): SQVTM, ANQGSEA. The CDR3 totals 14 residues. This CDR3 reads CSVRFDRSRNEQFF. CDR3 DNA: TGCAGCGTCCGATTTGACAGATCCCGGAATGAGCAGTTCTTC.

Comment on this clone: This specimen includes other DNA sequences encoding the same CDR3. The V call is TRBV27, the J call TRBJ1-5; D not resolved. The V end was cut by 2 bases, the J end by 4 bases, with 6 bases between. Germline CDR1 and CDR2: MNHEY and SMNVEV (reference sequence). The CDR3 is made up of 13 amino acids. This CDR3 is CASSLRGNQPQHF. The CDR3 DNA sequence: TGTGCCAGCAGTTTAAGAGGGAATCAGCCCCAGCATTTT.